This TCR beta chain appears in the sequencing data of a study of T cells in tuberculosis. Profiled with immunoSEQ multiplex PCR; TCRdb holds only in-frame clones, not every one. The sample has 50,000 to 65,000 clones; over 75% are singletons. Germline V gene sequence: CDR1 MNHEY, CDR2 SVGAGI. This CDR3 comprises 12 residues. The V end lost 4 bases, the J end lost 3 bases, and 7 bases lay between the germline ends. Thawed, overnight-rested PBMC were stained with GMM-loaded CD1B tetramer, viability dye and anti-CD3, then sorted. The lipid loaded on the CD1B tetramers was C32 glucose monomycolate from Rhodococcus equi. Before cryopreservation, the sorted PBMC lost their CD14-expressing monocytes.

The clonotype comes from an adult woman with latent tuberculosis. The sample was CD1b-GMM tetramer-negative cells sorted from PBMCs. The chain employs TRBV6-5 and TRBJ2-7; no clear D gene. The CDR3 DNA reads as TGTGCCAGCAGTTCTGTCGGCTACGAGCAGTACTTC. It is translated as CASSSVGYEQYF.